The 18 T cell receptor beta chains given below trace back to one sample, sequenced in a study of beta chain features in type 1 diabetes. The study reverse transcribed the entire isolated RNA, so it sequenced expressed TCRB transcripts. Measured with immunoSEQ multiplex PCR; TCRdb has only the in-frame clones, and not every one. The data contain 900,000 or so clones, about 17% of them seen just once; the ten biggest clones take up 0.023%. Sequencing input: naive CD4+ T cells from blood. These receptors all stem from a woman aged 18-35 years in good health.

This clone was seen a handful of times. The gene calls are TRBV6-6 and TRBJ2-7; D is perhaps TRBD2 (5 bases). In germline, CDR1 is MNHNY, CDR2 SVGAGI (reference sequence). This CDR3 comprises 13 residues. With 7 bases removed from V and 3 bases from J, the gap between germline ends came to 13 bases. CDR3 nucleotides: TGTGCCAGCAAAGGCGCAGCGGTCTACGAGCAGTACTTC. This gives the protein CASKGAAVYEQYF.

This clone was seen a handful of times. The V and J genes are TRBV28 and TRBJ2-5; a possible D gene is TRBD2 (5 bases). V lost 5 bases and J 2 bases, leaving 15 bases between the germline ends. There are 15 residues in the CDR3. Germline V gene sequence: CDR1 MDHEN, CDR2 SYDVKM. As DNA, the CDR3 is TGTGCCAGCAGTACCGCGGGTGCGCCTCAAGAGACCCAGTACTTC. This gives the protein CASSTAGAPQETQYF.

The chain uses TRBV7-2 and TRBJ2-5; no reliable D call. Trimming left V 8 bases short and J 0 bases short, with 10 bases between. CDR1 is SGHTA and CDR2 is FQGNSA in the germline V gene. The CDR3 has 13 amino acids. As DNA, the CDR3 is TGTGCCAGCTCCTCCTTGTACCAAGAGACCCAGTACTTC. This codes for CASSSLYQETQYF.

Here the CDR3 DNA reads TGCGCCAGCAGTCAATCGAAGGGACAGGGACTACCGGGGCAGTTCTTC. It codes for CASSQSKGQGLPGQFF. The chain is built from TRBV23-1 and TRBJ2-1; 9 bases align to TRBD1. TRBV23-1 is identified as an open reading frame with a role that is uncertain. The junction had 12 bases not matched to a gene; V was cut back by 0 bases and J by 12 bases. There are 16 residues in the CDR3.

This clone occurred a few times. V and J are TRBV7-9 and TRBJ2-1; 7 nucleotides agree with TRBD1. The V and J ends lost 5 bases and 4 bases, in that order; junction bases with no gene match: 8. Germline V gives CDR1 SEHNR, CDR2 FQNEAQ (reference sequence). The CDR3 length is 15 residues. CDR3 region: CASSPGRGIYNEQFF. The CDR3 nucleotides read TGTGCCAGCAGCCCCGGCAGGGGGATTTACAATGAGCAGTTCTTC.

This chain connects TRBV19 to TRBJ2-2; D is tentatively TRBD1 or TRBD2 (5 bases each). The CDR3 extends over 16 amino acids. Germline-derived CDR1 and CDR2 are LNHDA and SQIVND (reference sequence). V lost 2 bases and J 4 bases, leaving 14 bases between the germline ends. The CDR3 DNA reads TGTGCCAGTAGTATAAGTAACAGGCGGGCCACCGGGGAGCTGTTTTTT. Protein sequence: CASSISNRRATGELFF.

In regard to this clone: This specimen includes other DNA sequences encoding the same CDR3. This rearrangement joins TRBV7-9 to TRBJ2-2; TRBD2 might be the D (5 bases). CDR1 SEHNR and CDR2 FQNEAQ come from the germline V gene (reference sequence). V dropped 1 base and J dropped 8 bases, with 11 bases sitting between them. The CDR3 is 14 amino acids. The CDR3 nucleotides read TGTGCCAGCAGCTTAGACGGAGGCACTGGGGAGCTGTTTTTT. Its translation is CASSLDGGTGELFF.

The gene calls are TRBV29-1 and TRBJ1-1; D is ambiguous. This CDR3 has 12 residues. V gave up 3 bases and J gave up 0 bases, with 5 bases separating them. Germline V gene data show CDR1 as SQVTM and CDR2 as ANQGSEA. The CDR3 DNA follows: TGCAGCGTTGACGGCATGAACACTGAAGCTTTCTTT. It yields the protein CSVDGMNTEAFF. Looking up the rest from reference TRBV29-1 and TRBJ1-1 gives the full variable domain: SAVISQKPSRDICQRGTSLTIQCQVDSQVTMMFWYRQQPGQSLTLIATANQGSEATYESGFVIDKFPISRPNLTFSTLTVSNMSPEDSSIYLCSVDGMNTEAFFGQGTRLTVV.

V usage is TRBV6-1 and J usage is TRBJ1-5, with a possible D match to TRBD1 (5 bases). With 8 bases removed from V and 3 bases from J, the gap between germline ends came to 8 bases. CDR1 MNHNS and CDR2 SASEGT come from the germline V gene. The CDR3 sequence is 12 residues long. CDR3 DNA: TGTGCCAGCGGGGACTACAATCAGCCCCAGCATTTT. This encodes CASGDYNQPQHF.

The chain couples TRBV4-2 to TRBJ1-4; the D is unclear. The V end lost 1 base, the J end lost 3 bases, and 12 bases lay between the germline ends. Germline-derived CDR1 and CDR2 are LGHNA and YNFKEQ. The CDR3 has 16 residues. CDR3 DNA: TGTGCCAGCAGCCAAGGTGGTCAGAGGGCTAATGAAAAACTGTTTTTT. As protein: CASSQGGQRANEKLFF.

The V and J genes are TRBV5-1 and TRBJ1-1, with D possibly being TRBD1 (5 bases). Looked up from germline, CDR1 is SGHRS and CDR2 is YFSETQ. The CDR3 loop spans 14 amino acids. With 5 bases removed from V and 2 bases from J, the gap between germline ends came to 13 bases. CDR3 in amino acids: CASSDRDSNTEAFF. The DNA for the CDR3 is TGCGCCAGCAGTGACCGGGACTCCAACACTGAAGCTTTCTTT.

This clone was seen a handful of times. V is TRBV10-3 and J is TRBJ2-2; the match to TRBD2 covers 9 bases. CDR3 length equals 15 residues. The junction had 3 bases not matched to a gene; V was cut back by 2 bases and J by 5 bases. Germline V gene sequence: CDR1 ENHRY, CDR2 SYGVKD. The CDR3 loop reads CAISEVAGATGELFF. CDR3 DNA: TGTGCCATCAGTGAGGTAGCGGGAGCAACCGGGGAGCTGTTTTTT.

The J gene is TRBJ2-5, the V gene TRBV7-9; D gene unclear. This CDR3 is 15 amino acids long. Germline V gene sequence: CDR1 SEHNR, CDR2 FQNEAQ (reference sequence). The V and J ends lost 5 bases and 0 bases respectively, with 13 bases between them. The CDR3 nucleotides read TGTGCCAGCAGCGGAGTATTGGTGTACCAAGAGACCCAGTACTTC. Translation gives CASSGVLVYQETQYF. The full variable domain, rest sourced from reference TRBV7-9 and TRBJ2-5, is DTGVSQNPRHKITKRGQNVTFRCDPISEHNRLYWYRQTLGQGPEFLTYFQNEAQLEKSRLLSDRFSAERPKGSFSTLEIQRTEQGDSAMYLCASSGVLVYQETQYFGPGTRLLVL.

The chain couples TRBV9 to TRBJ1-2, with 9 bases lining up with TRBD1. There are 15 residues in the CDR3. With V trimmed by 3 bases and J by 6 bases, 9 bases remained unmatched. From germline, CDR1 is SGDLS and CDR2 YYNGEE. As DNA, the CDR3 is TGTGCCAGCAGCGCCGGGACAGGGCAATGGCATGGCTACACCTTC. Residues: CASSAGTGQWHGYTF.

The V call is TRBV9, the J call TRBJ2-5; D is ambiguous. The V and J ends lost 0 bases and 5 bases respectively, with 14 bases between them. This CDR3 region has 15 residues. The germline V gene encodes CDR1 SGDLS and CDR2 YYNGEE. Here the CDR3 DNA reads TGTGCCAGCAGCGTAGACTCTCGGGCCCGGGAGACCCAGTACTTC. Translated: CASSVDSRARETQYF.

V is TRBV10-3 and J is TRBJ1-2; no firm D call. Looked up from germline, CDR1 is ENHRY and CDR2 is SYGVKD. The V gene lost 6 bases and the J gene lost 2 bases, with 16 bases spanning the gap. CDR3 length equals 15 residues. DNA of the CDR3: TGTGCCATCAGCACAACCCAAGGCCTAAACTATGGCTACACCTTC. Its protein product is CAISTTQGLNYGYTF.

The genes are TRBV6-5 and TRBJ1-2; D perhaps matches TRBD1 (5 bases). Germline CDR1 and CDR2: MNHEY and SVGAGI. The V end lost 4 bases, the J end lost 5 bases, and 17 bases lay between the germline ends. This CDR3 spans 15 amino acids. In DNA, the CDR3 is TGTGCCAGCAGTTTTACCGGGACCGACAATTATGGCTACACCTTC. Translated, it gives CASSFTGTDNYGYTF.

J is TRBJ2-2 and V is TRBV7-2, with D hard to call. CDR3 length: 14 amino acids. Deletions cut 0 bases from V and 4 bases from J, with 6 bases between. The germline gives CDR1 SGHTA, CDR2 FQGNSA. CDR3 amino acids: CASSLARRTGELFF. DNA of the CDR3: TGTGCCAGCAGCTTAGCCCGCCGCACCGGGGAGCTGTTTTTT.